One T cell receptor (beta chain) is described in this entry. The antigen is undetermined. The method was immunoSEQ multiplex PCR; TCRdb's version includes in-frame clones alone and lacks a portion of them. The sample includes over 95,000 clones, approximately 94% seen only once; the top ten take 2% to 2.5%. This sample is drawn from a study of OX40 agonist ivuxolimab in advanced cancers. Study-level information: With a range of roughly 20 to 80, age averaged about 58 years, and about 83% were male. Overall study findings and caveats: Researchers did not determine the expanded peripheral T cells' antigen specificity. CD8+ T cells (on average) carried more expanded clones than CD4+ T cells.

CDR3 size: 14 residues. Germline trimming cut 6 bases from V and 7 bases from J; bases unmatched to any gene: 10. Germline CDR1 MNHNS, CDR2 SASEGT. The chain is built from TRBV6-1 and TRBJ2-3, with 7 bases aligning to TRBD1. The receptor comes from an adult with an advanced solid tumor such as melanoma, head and neck, liver or kidney cancer. Sequenced here: CD4+ or CD8+ T cells sorted from blood, sampled in a trial of the OX40 agonist ivuxolimab. As DNA, the CDR3 is TGTGCCAGCAGGAGACAGGGTCGACATTATACGCAGTATTTT. This codes for CASRRQGRHYTQYF.